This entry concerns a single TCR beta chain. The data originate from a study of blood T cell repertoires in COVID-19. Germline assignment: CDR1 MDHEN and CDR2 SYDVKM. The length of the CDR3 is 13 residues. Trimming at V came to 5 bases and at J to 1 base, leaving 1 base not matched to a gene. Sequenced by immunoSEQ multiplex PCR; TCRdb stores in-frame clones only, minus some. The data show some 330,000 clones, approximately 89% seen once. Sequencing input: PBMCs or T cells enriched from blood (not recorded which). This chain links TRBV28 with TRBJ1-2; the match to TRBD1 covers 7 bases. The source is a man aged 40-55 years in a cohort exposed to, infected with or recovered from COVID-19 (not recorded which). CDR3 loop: CASSRDSNYGYTF. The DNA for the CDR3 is TGTGCCAGCAGTCGGGACAGTAACTATGGCTACACCTTC.